The next 23 T cell receptor beta chains were all read from a single sample in a study of blood T cells in healthy people across ages. A J-beta primer mix and a sample-barcoded 5' primer were used in a second PCR of roughly 7 to 12 cycles. TCRdb re-analysed the 5' RACE reads in MiXCR, keeping a single row per CDR3 protein. Among 580,000 or so distinct CDR3 sequences listed, around half were seen once. Sequencing was carried out using blood. The receptors originated from a man at least 80 years old in good health.

This clonotype was seen just once. It may be a read error: a sequence one base away is much more abundant. The rearrangement uses TRBV6-6 and TRBJ2-5; 9 positions agree with TRBD2. Germline V gene sequence: CDR1 MNHNY, CDR2 SVGAGI (reference sequence). Losses at the gene ends were 1 base for V and 11 bases for J; bases not matched to a gene: 11. The CDR3 consists of 15 residues. The CDR3 spells CASSYFRAGGNEQYF. For the CDR3, the DNA is TGTGCCAGCAGTTACTTTCGAGCGGGGGGAAATGAGCAGTACTTC.

The chain employs TRBV12-3 or TRBV12-4 and TRBJ2-5; TRBD2 matches at 16 bases. After removal of 6 bases from V and 5 bases from J, the junction contained 9 bases not matched to a gene. This CDR3 has 17 amino acids. The CDR3: CASSTGTSGGVRETQYF. For the CDR3, the DNA is TGTGCCAGCAGCACCGGGACTAGCGGGGGGGTGCGGGAGACCCAGTACTTC.

V is TRBV20-1 and J is TRBJ1-2; 11 bases fit TRBD1. V gave up 7 bases and J gave up 7 bases; unmatched junction bases: 11. The V gene's germline CDR1 is DFQATT and CDR2 SNEGSKA (reference sequence). This CDR3 spans 14 amino acids. CDR3 protein: CSVTTRGQGGGYTF. The CDR3 bases are TGCAGTGTTACCACCCGGGGACAGGGGGGTGGCTACACCTTC.

As to this clonotype: The junction departs from germline at one end; a sequencing error may be responsible. The CDR3 sequence: CSARGSGYTF. CDR3 nucleotide sequence: TGCAGTGCAAGAGGCAGCGGCTACACCTTC. The chain combines TRBV20-1 with TRBJ1-2; no firm D call. The CDR3 has 10 residues. Germline V gives CDR1 DFQATT, CDR2 SNEGSKA (reference sequence).

This clonotype came up a few times. The rearrangement joins TRBV7-9 to TRBJ1-6; 7 bases match TRBD1. V was pared by 5 bases and J by 10 bases, with 5 bases of the junction left unmatched. This CDR3 region has 13 residues. Germline V gives CDR1 SEHNR, CDR2 FQNEAQ (reference sequence). CDR3 in DNA: TGTGCCAGCAGCCTGACAGGGTCCTCACCCCTCCACTTT. Translated: CASSLTGSSPLHF.

The gene calls are TRBV3-1 and TRBJ2-4, with 8 bases lining up with TRBD1. The J call may be incorrect, as the DNA end agrees better with TRBJ2-7. Germline CDR1 is LGHDT and CDR2 is YNNKEL (reference sequence). This CDR3 is built from 16 residues. The CDR3 loop reads CASSQGRPGGFYEQYF. The CDR3 nucleotides are TGTGCCAGCAGCCAAGGTCGGCCAGGGGGCTTTTACGAGCAGTACTTC.

This clonotype was recorded once. Being one base from a much bigger clone, this may be a read error. The gene calls are TRBV7-3 and TRBJ2-6; possible D gene TRBD2, 5 bases. This CDR3 comprises 16 residues. Germline V CDR1 and CDR2: SGHTA, FQGTGA. CDR3 sequence: CASNLATSSGANVLTF. The CDR3, as DNA: TGTGCCAGCAACTTAGCGACCAGCTCTGGGGCCAACGTCCTGACTTTC. The whole variable domain, filled in from reference TRBV7-3 and TRBJ2-6, reads GAGVSQTPSNKVTEKGKYVELRCDPISGHTALYWYRQSLGQGPEFLIYFQGTGAADDSGLPNDRFFAVRPEGSVSTLKIQRTERGDSAVYLCASNLATSSGANVLTFGAGSRLTVL.

This clonotype has a handful of counts. For the CDR3, the DNA is TGTGCCAGCAGACGAGACAGGGTGGAAGGCTACACCTTC. It specifies CASRRDRVEGYTF. The J gene is TRBJ1-2, the V gene TRBV28, with 7 bases fitting TRBD1. The CDR3 covers 13 residues. J lost 8 bases, V lost 6 bases, and 9 bases had no gene match. Germline V gene sequence: CDR1 MDHEN, CDR2 SYDVKM.

This clonotype came up a few times. J is TRBJ2-1 and V is TRBV2; the D call may be TRBD1 or TRBD2 (6 bases each). V was shortened by 7 bases and J by 9 bases, with 16 bases between the two germline ends. The germline gives CDR1 SNHLY, CDR2 FYNNEI. The CDR3 totals 13 residues. CDR3 sequence reads: CASTQGTFTEQFF. The CDR3 DNA follows: TGTGCCAGCACCCAGGGGACTTTTACTGAGCAGTTCTTC.

Regarding this clonotype: Possible read error: a much larger clone is one base away. The chain uses TRBV29-1 and TRBJ2-5; D may be TRBD1 or TRBD2 (5 bases each). The ends were cut back, 3 bases at V and 3 bases at J, with 11 bases in the middle. The CDR3 spans 13 residues. From germline, CDR1 is SQVTM and CDR2 ANQGSEA. Here the CDR3 reads CSVDGGGKETQYF. DNA of the CDR3: TGCAGCGTTGATGGGGGTGGCAAAGAGACCCAGTACTTC. Based on the CDR3 plus reference TRBV29-1 and TRBJ2-5, the full variable domain is SAVISQKPSRDICQRGTSLTIQCQVDSQVTMMFWYRQQPGQSLTLIATANQGSEATYESGFVIDKFPISRPNLTFSTLTVSNMSPEDSSIYLCSVDGGGKETQYFGPGTRLLVL.

The chain links TRBV20-1 to TRBJ2-1; TRBD2 matches 8 bases. CDR3 length: 12 amino acids. The germline CDR1 and CDR2 sequences are DFQATT and SNEGSKA (reference sequence). Germline trimming cut 3 bases from V and 12 bases from J; bases unmatched to any gene: 7. The CDR3: CSASRSGGGQFF. CDR3 nucleotide sequence: TGCAGTGCTAGCCGCAGCGGGGGTGGGCAGTTCTTC.

CDR3: CASSLGTGILMNTEAFF. The CDR3 nucleotides are TGCGCCAGCAGCTTGGGGACAGGGATTCTCATGAACACTGAAGCTTTCTTT. This chain joins TRBV5-1 and TRBJ1-1; the match to TRBD1 covers 8 bases. Germline V gene data show CDR1 as SGHRS and CDR2 as YFSETQ. The CDR3 spans 17 residues. Losses at the gene ends were 0 bases for V and 0 bases for J; bases not matched to a gene: 7.

This clonotype has only a few counts. The chain carries TRBV29-1 and TRBJ2-7; D ambiguous. Deletions cut 1 base from V and 2 bases from J, with 6 bases between. The CDR3 covers 12 residues. CDR1 SQVTM and CDR2 ANQGSEA come from the germline V gene. The CDR3 DNA is TGCAGCGTTGAAGTCGGTACCTACGAGCAGTACTTC. This codes for CSVEVGTYEQYF.

This clonotype was detected only once. The CDR3 nucleotides read TGTGCCAGCAGCTTAGATGGGCTGGCGTACCAAGAGACCCAGTACTTC. It codes for CASSLDGLAYQETQYF. This chain connects TRBV7-2 to TRBJ2-5; D gene ambiguous. V shed 1 base and J shed 0 bases, with 12 bases lying between them. This CDR3 region has 16 residues. From germline, CDR1 is SGHTA and CDR2 FQGNSA.

Many counts were recorded for this clonotype. This chain connects TRBV6-6 to TRBJ2-7; 7 nucleotides align to TRBD2. V lost 9 bases, J lost 3 bases, and 11 bases stayed unmatched. Germline V gives CDR1 MNHNY, CDR2 SVGAGI (reference sequence). This CDR3 has 14 amino acids. The CDR3 protein is CASLGGGGIYEQYF. The CDR3 DNA is TGTGCCAGTCTTGGGGGGGGAGGGATCTACGAGCAGTACTTC.

At least ten counts were recorded for this clonotype. A read error may explain this, as a much larger clone is one base away. The V call is TRBV6-5, the J call TRBJ2-1, with 12 bases identical to TRBD2. The J call may be incorrect, as the DNA end agrees better with TRBJ2-7. CDR3 length: 16 residues. CDR1 and CDR2 (germline): MNHEY, SVGAGI. Written as DNA, the CDR3 is TGTGCCAGCACCAGCCCCCTAGCGGGAGGGTACAATGAGCAGTACTTC. The encoded protein is CASTSPLAGGYNEQYF.

This rearrangement joins TRBV24-1 to TRBJ2-1; D uncertain. The CDR3 loop spans 17 amino acids. V was clipped by 2 bases and J by 0 bases, with 13 bases between them. The germline gives CDR1 KGHDR, CDR2 SFDVKD. The CDR3 protein is CATSDSSPIGSYNEQFF. CDR3 in DNA: TGTGCCACCAGTGATTCCAGCCCCATCGGCTCCTACAATGAGCAGTTCTTC.

The chain joins TRBV5-1 to TRBJ1-1; D remains unclear. Germline V gene data show CDR1 as SGHRS and CDR2 as YFSETQ. This CDR3 is 15 amino acids long. Trimming pared 4 bases from V and 0 bases from J, leaving 13 bases between. The CDR3 here is CASSVSGGLNTEAFF. The CDR3 bases are TGCGCCAGCAGCGTTTCGGGAGGACTGAACACTGAAGCTTTCTTT.

The chain carries TRBV3-1 and TRBJ1-1; D is unresolved. Trimming removed 1 base at V and 7 bases at J, with 13 bases between. The germline V gene has CDR1 LGHDT and CDR2 YNNKEL (reference sequence). The CDR3 loop spans 14 amino acids. The CDR3 sequence is CASSQGWGGIEAFF. CDR3 DNA sequence: TGTGCCAGCAGCCAAGGGTGGGGAGGGATTGAAGCTTTCTTT. The full variable domain, with the rest looked up from reference TRBV3-1 and TRBJ1-1, is DTAVSQTPKYLVTQMGNDKSIKCEQNLGHDTMYWYKQDSKKFLKIMFSYNNKELIINETVPNRFSPKSPDKAHLNLHINSLELGDSAVYFCASSQGWGGIEAFFGQGTRLTVV.

This clonotype turned up a few times. This may stem from a read error, because a much larger clone lies one nucleotide away. The V call is TRBV6-5, the J call TRBJ2-7, with TRBD2 as a possible D gene (6 bases). Germline CDR1 MNHEY, CDR2 SVGAGI. Trimming cost V 6 bases and J 7 bases, with 19 bases left between them. The CDR3 runs to 14 residues. For the CDR3, the DNA is TGTGCCAGCAGACCCCCGGGGCGCGGGAATGAGCAGTACTTC. This translates into CASRPPGRGNEQYF.

This clonotype showed up just a few times. The chain has TRBV5-1 and TRBJ1-3, with 7 bases aligning to TRBD1. CDR3 size: 15 residues. CDR1 and CDR2 from the germline V gene are SGHRS and YFSETQ. V lost 5 bases, J lost 4 bases, and 9 bases stayed unmatched. CDR3 amino acids: CASRPGQWPGNTIYF. Here the CDR3 DNA reads TGCGCCAGCAGACCGGGACAGTGGCCCGGAAACACCATATATTTT.

This clonotype turned up a few times. V and J are TRBV7-9 and TRBJ1-1; a weak D match, TRBD1 (6 bases). The CDR3 consists of 14 residues. V dropped 7 bases and J dropped 3 bases, with 15 bases sitting between them. Germline CDR1 is SEHNR and CDR2 is FQNEAQ (reference sequence). The CDR3 here is CASNNGQPYTEAFF. The CDR3 DNA sequence: TGTGCCAGCAACAACGGACAGCCATACACTGAAGCTTTCTTT.

This clonotype was found a few times. The V gene is TRBV20-1, the J gene TRBJ1-1; 7 bases are a match to TRBD1. CDR1 and CDR2 from the germline V gene are DFQATT and SNEGSKA (reference sequence). There are 12 residues in the CDR3. The J segment lost 10 bases and the V segment lost 2 bases, leaving 7 bases of the junction unmatched. The CDR3 is CSARMGAGGAFF. CDR3 bases: TGCAGTGCTAGAATGGGGGCAGGGGGAGCTTTCTTT.